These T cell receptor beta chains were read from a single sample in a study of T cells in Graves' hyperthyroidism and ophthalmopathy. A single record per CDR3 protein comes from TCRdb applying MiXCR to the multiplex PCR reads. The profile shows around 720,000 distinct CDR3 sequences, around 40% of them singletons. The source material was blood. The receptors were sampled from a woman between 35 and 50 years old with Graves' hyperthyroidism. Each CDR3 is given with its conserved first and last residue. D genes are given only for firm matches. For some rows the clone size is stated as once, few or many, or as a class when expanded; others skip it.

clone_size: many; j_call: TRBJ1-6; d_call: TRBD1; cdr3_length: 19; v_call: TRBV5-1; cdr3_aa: CASSLAGQGAQMRNSPLHF; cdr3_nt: TGCGCCAGCAGCTTGGCGGGACAGGGGGCCCAGATGAGAAATTCACCCCTCCACTTT
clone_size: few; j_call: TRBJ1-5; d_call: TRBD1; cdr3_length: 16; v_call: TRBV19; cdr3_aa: CASSHALTGLSEPQHF; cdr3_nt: TGTGCCAGTAGTCATGCTTTGACAGGGTTATCGGAGCCCCAGCATTTT
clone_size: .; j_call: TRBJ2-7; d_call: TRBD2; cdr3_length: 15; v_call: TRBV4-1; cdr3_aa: CASTHPLAGVPEQYF; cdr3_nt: TGCGCCAGCACTCATCCACTGGCGGGAGTACCCGAGCAGTACTTC
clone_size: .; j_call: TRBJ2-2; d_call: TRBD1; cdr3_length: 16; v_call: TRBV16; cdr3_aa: CASSQSSGTGTEELFF; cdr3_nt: TGTGCCAGCAGCCAATCCTCCGGGACAGGGACCGAGGAGCTGTTTTTT
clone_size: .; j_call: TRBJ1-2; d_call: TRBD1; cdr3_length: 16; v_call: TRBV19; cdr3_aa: CASSITGGQGASGYTF; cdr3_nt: TGTGCCAGTAGTATAACGGGTGGACAGGGGGCGTCTGGCTACACCTTC
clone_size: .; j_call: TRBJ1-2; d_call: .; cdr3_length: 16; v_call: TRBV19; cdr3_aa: CATISLRDGTNYGYTF; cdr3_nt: TGTGCCACTATCTCCCTCCGGGACGGAACTAACTATGGCTACACCTTC
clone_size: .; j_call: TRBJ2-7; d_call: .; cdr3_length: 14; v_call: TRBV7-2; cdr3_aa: CASSPSSGGYEQYF; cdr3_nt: TGTGCCAGCAGCCCTAGTAGTGGGGGTTACGAGCAGTACTTC
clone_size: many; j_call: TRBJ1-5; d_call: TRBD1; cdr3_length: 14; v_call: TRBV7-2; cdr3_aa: CASSLDRGYQPQHF; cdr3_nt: TGTGCCAGCAGCCTGGACAGGGGGTATCAGCCCCAGCATTTT
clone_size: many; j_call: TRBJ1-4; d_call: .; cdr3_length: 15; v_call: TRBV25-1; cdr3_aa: CASSETTETNEKLFF; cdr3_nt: TGTGCCAGCAGTGAAACGACAGAGACAAATGAAAAACTGTTTTTT
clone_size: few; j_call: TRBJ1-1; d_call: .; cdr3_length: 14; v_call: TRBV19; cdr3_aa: CASSITERNTEAFF; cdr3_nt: TGTGCCAGTAGTATTACCGAAAGGAACACTGAAGCTTTCTTT
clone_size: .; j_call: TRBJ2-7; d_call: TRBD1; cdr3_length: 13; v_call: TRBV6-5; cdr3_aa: CASSRDSFYEQYF; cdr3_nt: TGTGCCAGCAGTAGGGACAGCTTCTACGAGCAGTACTTC
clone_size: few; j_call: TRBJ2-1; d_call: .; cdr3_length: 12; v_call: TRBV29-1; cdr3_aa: CSVEPSGYEQFF; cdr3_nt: TGCAGCGTTGAGCCATCTGGGTATGAGCAGTTCTTC
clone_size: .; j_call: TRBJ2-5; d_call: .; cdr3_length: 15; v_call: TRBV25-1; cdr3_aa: CASSDWGDLQETQYF; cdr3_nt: TGTGCCAGCAGTGATTGGGGAGACCTCCAAGAGACCCAGTACTTC
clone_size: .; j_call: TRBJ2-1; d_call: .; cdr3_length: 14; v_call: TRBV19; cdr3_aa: CASNLADNYNEQFF; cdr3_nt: TGTGCCAGTAATCTGGCCGACAACTACAATGAGCAGTTCTTC
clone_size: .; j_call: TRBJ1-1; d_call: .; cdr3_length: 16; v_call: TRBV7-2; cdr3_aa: CASSLGAGAANTEALF; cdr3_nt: TGTGCCAGCAGCTTAGGAGCGGGCGCGGCGAACACTGAAGCTCTCTTT
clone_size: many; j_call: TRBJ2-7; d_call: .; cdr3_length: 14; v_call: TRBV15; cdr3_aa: CATRDRYNSYEQYF; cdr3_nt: TGTGCCACCAGGGACAGATATAACTCCTACGAGCAGTACTTC
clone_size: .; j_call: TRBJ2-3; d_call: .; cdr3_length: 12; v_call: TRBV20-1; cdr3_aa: CSAFQNDDTQYF; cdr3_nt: TGCAGTGCATTCCAGAATGATGATACGCAGTATTTT
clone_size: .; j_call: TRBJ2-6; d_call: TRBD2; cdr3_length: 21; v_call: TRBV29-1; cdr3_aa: CSVEESGERSSGSLGTNVLTF; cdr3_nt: TGCAGCGTTGAAGAAAGTGGAGAACGTTCTAGCGGGTCCCTGGGGACCAACGTCCTGACTTTC
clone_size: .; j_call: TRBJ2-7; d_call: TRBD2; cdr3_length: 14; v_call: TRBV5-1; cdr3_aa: CASSPGTSGDEQYF; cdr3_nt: TGCGCCAGCAGTCCCGGGACTAGCGGGGACGAGCAGTACTTC
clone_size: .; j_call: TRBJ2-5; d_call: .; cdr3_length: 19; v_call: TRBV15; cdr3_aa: CATSRGSVFALASDETQYF; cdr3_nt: TGTGCCACCAGCAGAGGATCTGTATTCGCGTTGGCCTCGGACGAGACCCAGTACTTC
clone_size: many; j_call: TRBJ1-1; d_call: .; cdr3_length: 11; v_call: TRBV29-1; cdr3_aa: CSVWTVKSAFF; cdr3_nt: TGCAGCGTATGGACAGTTAAATCGGCTTTCTTT
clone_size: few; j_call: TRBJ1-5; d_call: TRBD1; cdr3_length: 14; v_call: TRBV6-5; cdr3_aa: CASSQGAGWQPQHF; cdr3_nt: TGTGCCAGCAGCCAGGGGGCAGGGTGGCAGCCCCAGCATTTT
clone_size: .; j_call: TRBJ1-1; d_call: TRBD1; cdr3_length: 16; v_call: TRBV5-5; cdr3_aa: CASSARTGGGGTEALF; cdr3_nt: TGTGCCAGCAGCGCCCGTACAGGGGGTGGAGGTACTGAAGCTTTGTTT
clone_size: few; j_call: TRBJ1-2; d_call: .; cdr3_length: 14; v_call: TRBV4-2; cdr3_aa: CASSQESRAGGYTF; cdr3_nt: TGTGCCAGCAGCCAAGAATCCAGGGCGGGTGGCTACACCTTC
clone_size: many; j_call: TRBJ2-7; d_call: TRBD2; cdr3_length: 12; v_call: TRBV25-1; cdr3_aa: CAVLAPSYEQYF; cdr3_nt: TGTGCTGTACTAGCGCCGTCCTACGAGCAGTACTTC
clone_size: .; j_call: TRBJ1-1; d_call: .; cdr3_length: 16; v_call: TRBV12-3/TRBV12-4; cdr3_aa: CASSHGPLDMNTEAFF; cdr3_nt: TGTGCCAGCAGTCACGGCCCCCTCGATATGAACACTGAAGCTTTCTTT
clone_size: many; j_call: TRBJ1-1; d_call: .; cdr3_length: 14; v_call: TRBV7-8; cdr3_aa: CASSLAGGLSEAFF; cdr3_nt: TGTGCCAGCAGCTTGGCGGGCGGCTTATCTGAAGCTTTCTTT
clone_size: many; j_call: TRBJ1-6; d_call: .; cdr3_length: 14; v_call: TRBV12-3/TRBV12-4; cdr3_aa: CASGLDSNNSPLHF; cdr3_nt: TGTGCCAGCGGGTTGGACAGTAATAATTCACCCCTCCACTTT
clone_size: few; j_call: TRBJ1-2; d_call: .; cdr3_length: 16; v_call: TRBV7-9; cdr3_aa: CASSQLTRETNYGYTF; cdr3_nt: TGTGCCAGCAGCCAATTGACCAGGGAAACTAACTATGGCTACACCTTC
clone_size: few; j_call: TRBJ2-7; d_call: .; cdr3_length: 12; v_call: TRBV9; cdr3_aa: CASSGPTYEQYF; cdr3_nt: TGTGCCAGCAGCGGCCCGACCTACGAGCAGTACTTC
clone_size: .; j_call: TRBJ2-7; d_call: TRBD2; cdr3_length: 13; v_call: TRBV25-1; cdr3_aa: CASTGLGAYEQYF; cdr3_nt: TGTGCCAGTACGGGACTAGGGGCCTACGAGCAGTACTTC
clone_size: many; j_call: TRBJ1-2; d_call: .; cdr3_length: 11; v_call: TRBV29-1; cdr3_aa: CSVGQDNGYTF; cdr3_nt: TGCAGCGTTGGACAAGACAATGGCTACACCTTC
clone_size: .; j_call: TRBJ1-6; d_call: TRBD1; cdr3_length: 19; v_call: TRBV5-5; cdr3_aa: CASSQESGPWAGGNSPLHF; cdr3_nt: TGTGCCAGCAGCCAAGAGTCAGGCCCCTGGGCAGGGGGTAATTCACCCCTCCACTTT
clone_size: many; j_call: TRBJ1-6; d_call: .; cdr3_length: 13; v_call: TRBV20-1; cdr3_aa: CSARVGTDSPLHF; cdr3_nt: TGCAGTGCTAGGGTGGGGACCGATTCACCCCTCCACTTT
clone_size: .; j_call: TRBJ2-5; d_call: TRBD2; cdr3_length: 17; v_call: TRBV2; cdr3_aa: CASSLDREASGRETQYF; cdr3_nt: TGTGCCAGCAGTTTAGACAGAGAAGCTAGCGGCCGGGAGACCCAGTACTTC
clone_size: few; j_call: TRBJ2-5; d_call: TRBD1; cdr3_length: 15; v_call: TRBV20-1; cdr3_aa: CSARGRDRIQETQYF; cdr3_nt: TGCAGTGCTAGGGGCAGGGACAGGATTCAAGAGACCCAGTACTTC
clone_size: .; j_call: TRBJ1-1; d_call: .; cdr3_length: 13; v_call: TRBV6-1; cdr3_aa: CASRAKTNTEAFF; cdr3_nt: TGTGCCAGCAGGGCAAAAACGAACACTGAAGCTTTCTTT
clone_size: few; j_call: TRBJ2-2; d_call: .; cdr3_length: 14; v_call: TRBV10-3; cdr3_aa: CASSAGGNTGELFF; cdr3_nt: TGTGCCAGCAGTGCCGGGGGAAACACCGGGGAGCTGTTTTTT
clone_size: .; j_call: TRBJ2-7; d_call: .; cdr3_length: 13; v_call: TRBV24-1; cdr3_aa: CATSVPGSDEQYF; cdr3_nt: TGTGCCACCAGTGTACCAGGTTCGGACGAGCAGTACTTC
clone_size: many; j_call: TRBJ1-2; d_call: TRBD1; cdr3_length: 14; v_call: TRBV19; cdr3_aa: CASNSGQGDYGYTF; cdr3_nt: TGTGCCAGTAATTCGGGGCAGGGGGACTATGGCTACACCTTC
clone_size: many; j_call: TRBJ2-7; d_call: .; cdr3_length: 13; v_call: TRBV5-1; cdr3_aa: CASSLWGDYEQYF; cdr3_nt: TGCGCCAGCAGCTTGTGGGGGGACTACGAGCAGTACTTC
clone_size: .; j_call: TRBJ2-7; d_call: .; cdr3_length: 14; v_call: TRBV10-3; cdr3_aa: CAISQAGVPYEQYF; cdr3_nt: TGTGCCATCAGTCAAGCAGGGGTTCCCTACGAGCAGTACTTC
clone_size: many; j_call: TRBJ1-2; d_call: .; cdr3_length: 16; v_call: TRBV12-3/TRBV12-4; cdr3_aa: CASILSSFGPSAGYTF; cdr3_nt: TGTGCCAGCATTTTGTCCTCGTTTGGGCCCTCGGCTGGCTACACCTTC
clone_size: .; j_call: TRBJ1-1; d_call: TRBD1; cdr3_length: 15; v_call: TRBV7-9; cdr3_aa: CASSASGQGNAEAFF; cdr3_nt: TGTGCCAGCAGTGCCTCGGGACAGGGAAACGCTGAAGCTTTCTTT
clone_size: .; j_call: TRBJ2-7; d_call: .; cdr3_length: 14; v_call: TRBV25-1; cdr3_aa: CASSARGESYEQYF; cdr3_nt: TGTGCCAGCAGTGCTCGCGGGGAGTCCTACGAGCAGTACTTC
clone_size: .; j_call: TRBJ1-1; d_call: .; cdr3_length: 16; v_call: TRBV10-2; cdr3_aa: CASSQEIVAGAAEAFF; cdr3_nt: TGCGCCAGCAGCCAAGAGATCGTGGCGGGGGCCGCTGAAGCTTTCTTT
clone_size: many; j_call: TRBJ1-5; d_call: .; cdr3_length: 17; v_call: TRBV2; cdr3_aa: CASSELVRRSSNQPQHF; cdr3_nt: TGTGCCAGCAGTGAATTGGTTCGGCGGAGTAGCAATCAGCCCCAGCATTTT
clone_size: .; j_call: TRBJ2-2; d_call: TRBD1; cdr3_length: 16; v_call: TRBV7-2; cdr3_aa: CASSGVGQGSTGELFF; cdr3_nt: TGTGCCAGCAGCGGAGTGGGACAGGGGAGCACCGGGGAGCTGTTTTTT
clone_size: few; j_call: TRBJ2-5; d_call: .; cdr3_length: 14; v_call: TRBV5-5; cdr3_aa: CASTSGGAGETQYF; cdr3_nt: TGTGCCAGCACCTCCGGCGGGGCTGGGGAGACCCAGTACTTC
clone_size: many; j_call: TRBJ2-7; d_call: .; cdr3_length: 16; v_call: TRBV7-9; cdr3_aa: CASSLPVWGRTYEQYF; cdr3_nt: TGTGCCAGCAGCCTCCCTGTTTGGGGCCGGACCTACGAGCAGTACTTC
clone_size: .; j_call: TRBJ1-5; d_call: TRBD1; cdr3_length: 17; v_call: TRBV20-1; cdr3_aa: CSASRTSRGLGNQPQHF; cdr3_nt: TGCAGTGCTAGCCGCACCTCCAGGGGGCTAGGCAATCAGCCCCAGCATTTT
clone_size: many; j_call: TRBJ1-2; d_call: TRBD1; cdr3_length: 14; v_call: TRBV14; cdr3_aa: CASRRDSIKDGYTF; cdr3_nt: TGTGCCAGCAGACGGGACAGTATAAAGGATGGCTACACCTTC
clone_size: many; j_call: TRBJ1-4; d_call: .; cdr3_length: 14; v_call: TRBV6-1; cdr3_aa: CASSPRRAQHELFF; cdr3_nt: TGTGCCAGCAGCCCTCGGAGGGCCCAACACGAGCTGTTTTTT